The clone carrying this T cell receptor beta chain was counted a few times. Its specificity is not known. A much larger clone lies one base from this, so it may be a read error. The CDR3 is 13 amino acids. Study outcomes and limitations: Greatest tumor Treg TCR overlap was with tumor naive CD4+ cells. The TCR gene usage of tumor memory CD4+ T cells clustered together with blood and lymph node memory CD4+ cells and with lymph node naive CD4+ cells.

Naive CD4+ cells had CD25+ Tregs removed. Constant-region reverse primers amplified full-length variable regions, followed by semi-nested Nested Universal Primer A PCR. Each CDR3 protein gets one entry after TCRdb re-called the 5' RACE reads with MiXCR. The data contain 10,000 to 15,000 distinct CDR3 sequences, less than 25% of them singletons. This TCR was recovered from a female donor with breast cancer. This sequence joins TRBV21-1 and TRBJ1-5; no DNA check was done on the table's D call, TRBD1. TRBV21-1 is a pseudogene locus. The material sequenced was naive CD4+ T cells sorted from blood. Subset of the sample: naive CD4+ T cells, CD4+CD45RA+CD25-. CDR3 in DNA: TGTGCCAGCAATCGGGGGCGAGATCAGCCCCAGCATTTT. Translation: CASNRGRDQPQHF.